A single sample gave rise to the 28 T cell receptor beta chains below, sequenced in a study of blood T cell repertoires in COVID-19. TCRdb's table, derived via immunoSEQ multiplex PCR, lists solely in-frame clones and lacks some. Of 200,000 to 300,000 clones in the sample, less than 90% were seen once. Sequences were obtained from peripheral blood. These receptors came from a man aged 60 to 75 with acute or convalescent COVID-19.

In its sample, this clone was seen a few times. The chain employs TRBV6-6 and TRBJ1-1; 8 bases are a match to TRBD1. This CDR3 has 15 residues. Losses at the gene ends were 5 bases for V and 4 bases for J; bases not matched to a gene: 9. Per the germline V gene, CDR1 is MNHNY and CDR2 is SVGAGI (reference sequence). CDR3 nucleotides: TGTGCCAGCAGTCCAGGTTGGGACAGGTCCACTGAAGCTTTCTTT. This codes for CASSPGWDRSTEAFF.

The chain has TRBV29-1 and TRBJ2-1; 13 bases are a match to TRBD2. The germline V gene has CDR1 SQVTM and CDR2 ANQGSEA. The junction had 10 bases not matched to a gene; V was cut back by 8 bases and J by 0 bases. The CDR3 contains 17 residues. DNA of the CDR3: TGCAGCCTCTCCGGGACTAGCGGGACTCACTCCTACAATGAGCAGTTCTTC. This encodes CSLSGTSGTHSYNEQFF.

The chain employs TRBV18 and TRBJ1-1; no definite D call. This CDR3 has 13 amino acids. The V gene's germline CDR1 is KGHSH and CDR2 LQKENI. Trimming took off 2 bases at V and 8 bases at J, with 12 bases between the two ends. This CDR3 is CASSPVSEEEAFF. In DNA form, the CDR3 reads TGTGCCAGCTCACCAGTGAGCGAGGAAGAAGCTTTCTTT.

The chain employs TRBV5-6 and TRBJ1-2; 9 bases map to TRBD1. Trimming took 3 bases from V and 0 from J; bases not matched to a gene: 6. The CDR3 is 16 amino acids. Germline values: CDR1 SGHDT, CDR2 YYEEEE. The CDR3 spells CASSWTGALSNYGYTF. The CDR3 DNA follows: TGTGCCAGCAGCTGGACAGGGGCGCTATCTAACTATGGCTACACCTTC.

This sequence joins TRBV7-9 and TRBJ2-1; 10 bases map to TRBD2. The CDR3 spans 16 residues. V lost 1 base, J lost 7 bases, and 7 bases stayed unmatched. The germline gives CDR1 SEHNR, CDR2 FQNEAQ (reference sequence). CDR3 bases: TGTGCCAGCAGCTTAGGGTGGGCTAGCGGGGGTAATGAGCAGTTCTTC. Translating gives CASSLGWASGGNEQFF.

This clone has a single count. V gene TRBV7-9 combines with J gene TRBJ2-3; D remains ambiguous. CDR3 size: 18 residues. Germline assignment: CDR1 SEHNR and CDR2 FQNEAQ (reference sequence). The V end lost 3 bases, the J end lost 7 bases, and 26 bases lay between the germline ends. CDR3 region: CASSFPFGSPRLGHTQYF. As DNA, the CDR3 is TGTGCCAGCAGCTTCCCTTTTGGTTCACCCCGGCTGGGCCATACGCAGTATTTT.

The chain couples TRBV27 to TRBJ1-3, with 7 bases aligning to TRBD1. The V segment lost 2 bases and the J segment 0 bases; nucleotides outside the gene matches: 1. CDR1 and CDR2 (germline): MNHEY, SMNVEV (reference sequence). The CDR3 consists of 15 residues. Here the CDR3 reads CASSLAGGSGNTIYF. The CDR3 nucleotides are TGTGCCAGCAGTTTAGCAGGGGGCTCTGGAAACACCATATATTTT.

The gene calls are TRBV5-6 and TRBJ1-4; no reliable D call. The V gene lost 1 base and the J gene lost 8 bases, with 12 bases spanning the gap. The CDR3 has 14 residues. CDR1 SGHDT and CDR2 YYEEEE come from the germline V gene. The CDR3: CASSLYGGYEKLFF. The CDR3 coding sequence is TGTGCCAGCAGCTTGTATGGAGGGTACGAAAAACTGTTTTTT.

This clone was detected once. The chain uses TRBV4-2 and TRBJ2-1; 15 nucleotides line up with TRBD2. The CDR3 has 17 amino acids. CDR1 is LGHNA, CDR2 YNFKEQ, per germline. V dropped 2 bases and J dropped 8; count of bases not matched to a gene: 7. The CDR3 nucleotides are TGTGCCAGCAGCCAAAAACTCGGACTAGCGGGGGGGCATGAGCAGTTCTTC. Translating it yields CASSQKLGLAGGHEQFF.

This chain connects TRBV29-1 to TRBJ1-3; maybe TRBD1 (6 bases). Germline CDR1 SQVTM, CDR2 ANQGSEA. The V and J ends lost 6 bases and 0 bases respectively, with 15 bases between them. The CDR3 contains 15 residues. The CDR3 region is CSVKGVTGSGNTIYF. The CDR3 DNA reads as TGCAGCGTGAAGGGGGTAACGGGCTCTGGAAACACCATATATTTT.

This sequence joins TRBV10-1 and TRBJ2-1, with D perhaps TRBD1 (6 bases). Germline V gene data show CDR1 as WNHNN and CDR2 as SYGVQD (reference sequence). CDR3 length: 15 residues. Trimming removed 5 bases at V and 2 bases at J, with 13 bases between. DNA for the CDR3: TGCGCCAGCAGTTCCCGGACAGCCCCCTACAATGAGCAGTTCTTC. It is translated as CASSSRTAPYNEQFF.

This clone was observed a few times. The chain is built from TRBV6-5 and TRBJ1-4; tentative D call: TRBD1 (5 bases). CDR3 length: 15 amino acids. Looked up from germline, CDR1 is MNHEY and CDR2 is SVGAGI. The ends were cut back, 6 bases at V and 5 bases at J, with 16 bases in the middle. CDR3 amino acids: CASSPSQVTNEKLFF. CDR3 nucleotide sequence: TGTGCCAGCAGCCCCTCACAGGTTACGAATGAAAAACTGTTTTTT.

The genes are TRBV5-4 and TRBJ2-3; TRBD1 is a possible D gene (6 bases). The CDR3 has 16 amino acids. V was pared by 0 bases and J by 2 bases, with 13 bases between. CDR1 and CDR2 from the germline V gene are SGHNT and YYREEE (reference sequence). The CDR3 spells CASSLGGLGATDTQYF. The CDR3 coding sequence is TGTGCCAGCAGCTTGGGAGGTCTGGGGGCCACAGATACGCAGTATTTT.

The chain recombines TRBV19 with TRBJ2-7, with 7 positions matching TRBD2. Germline V gives CDR1 LNHDA, CDR2 SQIVND (reference sequence). Germline trimming cut 2 bases from V and 0 bases from J; bases unmatched to any gene: 4. This CDR3 contains 15 residues. In DNA, the CDR3 is TGTGCCAGTAGTATATCTAGCGGATTCTCCTACGAGCAGTACTTC. Translating gives CASSISSGFSYEQYF.

The V call is TRBV4-3, the J call TRBJ2-2, with D possibly TRBD1 on 5 matching bases. The V end lost 1 base, the J end lost 4 bases, and 10 bases lay between the germline ends. Germline CDR1 reads LGHNA; CDR2 reads YSLEER. This CDR3 has 15 amino acids. This CDR3 is CASSQVTGTTGELFF. As DNA, the CDR3 is TGCGCCAGCAGCCAAGTTACAGGAACCACCGGGGAGCTGTTTTTT.

V usage is TRBV3-1 (or the pseudogene TRBV3-2) and J usage is TRBJ1-2; no clear D. The CDR3 loop spans 14 amino acids. Looked up from germline, CDR1 is LGHDT and CDR2 is YNNKEL (reference sequence). The germline V and J ends were trimmed by 5 bases and 0 bases, with 10 bases remaining between them. CDR3 protein: CASSSPGANYGYTF. The CDR3 DNA reads as TGTGCCAGCAGCTCCCCCGGGGCTAACTATGGCTACACCTTC.

The J gene is TRBJ2-2, the V gene TRBV7-8; TRBD2 matches 10 bases. This CDR3 spans 16 amino acids. Germline assignment: CDR1 SGHVS and CDR2 FQNEAQ. With V trimmed by 4 bases and J by 3 bases, 5 bases remained unmatched. The CDR3 coding sequence is TGTGCCAGCAGCTCCGCTAGCGGGAGATACACCGGGGAGCTGTTTTTT. Its protein product is CASSSASGRYTGELFF.

This chain uses TRBV4-3 with TRBJ1-2; TRBD1 is a possible D gene (5 bases). Per germline, CDR1 LGHNA and CDR2 YSLEER. The CDR3 is 15 amino acids. V dropped 4 bases and J dropped 1 base, with 13 bases sitting between them. The CDR3 region has the DNA TGCGCCAGCAGCCCTGGGACTGGTTTTAACTATGGCTACACCTTC. It specifies CASSPGTGFNYGYTF.

The rearrangement joins TRBV19 to TRBJ1-1; 7 bases fit TRBD1. Trimming removed 5 bases from V and 0 bases from J; junction bases left unmatched: 12. Per the germline V gene, CDR1 is LNHDA and CDR2 is SQIVND (reference sequence). The CDR3 is 17 amino acids. CDR3 sequence (DNA): TGTGCCAGTAGTCGTCCTGACAGGGTAAGAATGAACACTGAAGCTTTCTTT. Its protein is CASSRPDRVRMNTEAFF.

This chain connects TRBV18 to TRBJ1-2; 7 positions agree with TRBD1. CDR3 size: 14 residues. Germline CDR1 and CDR2: KGHSH and LQKENI. The ends lost 6 bases at V and 4 bases at J; junction bases unmatched: 8. As DNA, the CDR3 is TGTGCCAGCTCGGGGACAGCGGCGAGCTATGGCTACACCTTC. It codes for CASSGTAASYGYTF.

Here the CDR3 reads CASSPGRDRDTIEKLFF. In nucleotides, the CDR3 is TGTGCCAGCTCACCCGGACGGGACAGGGACACCATTGAAAAACTGTTTTTT. This chain uses TRBV18 with TRBJ1-4, with 9 bases matching TRBD1. Germline CDR1 KGHSH, CDR2 LQKENI. The length of the CDR3 is 17 residues. The V gene end was trimmed by 3 bases and the J gene end by 7 bases; junction bases not matched to a gene: 12.

The chain links TRBV19 to TRBJ2-5; D might be TRBD2 (6 bases). V was clipped by 4 bases and J by 5 bases, with 17 bases between them. The germline V gene encodes CDR1 LNHDA and CDR2 SQIVND (reference sequence). The CDR3 runs to 15 residues. As DNA, the CDR3 is TGTGCCAGTAGTACAGGGTGGAGGGCAGGTGAGACCCAGTACTTC. Protein product: CASSTGWRAGETQYF.

The chain employs TRBV5-1 and TRBJ2-1, with TRBD2 identical over 15 bases. Per the germline V gene, CDR1 is SGHRS and CDR2 is YFSETQ. V lost 3 bases to trimming and J lost 3 bases; unmatched junction nucleotides: 4. CDR3 length equals 17 residues. In DNA form, the CDR3 reads TGCGCCAGCAGCTCTCCGGGACTAGCGGGGGGCTACAATGAGCAGTTCTTC. Protein product: CASSSPGLAGGYNEQFF.

The chain couples TRBV6-6 to TRBJ2-2; TRBD1 agrees at 9 bases. J was trimmed by 4 bases and V by 6 bases; bases with no gene match: 9. CDR3 length equals 16 residues. Germline CDR1 reads MNHNY; CDR2 reads SVGAGI (reference sequence). CDR3 amino acids: CASSRGQGTFTGELFF. DNA of the CDR3: TGTGCCAGCAGCCGGGGACAGGGTACGTTCACCGGGGAGCTGTTTTTT.

The rearrangement links TRBV10-3 to TRBJ2-2; D possibly corresponds to TRBD2 (7 bases). Germline CDR1 reads ENHRY; CDR2 reads SYGVKD. Between the trimmed V and J ends, which lost 3 bases and 6 bases, there was a span of 11 bases. The CDR3 spans 14 residues. The CDR3 coding sequence is TGTGCCATCAGTGAATCGGGGGGCCCCGGGGAGCTGTTTTTT. Amino acid sequence: CAISESGGPGELFF.

The CDR3: CASSFGGADYEQYF. The CDR3 region has the DNA TGTGCCAGCAGCTTCGGCGGAGCCGATTACGAGCAGTACTTC. V usage is TRBV7-6 and J usage is TRBJ2-7; no clear D. V was trimmed by 3 bases and J by 4 bases, leaving 13 bases between them. CDR1 is SGHVS and CDR2 is FNYEAQ in the germline V gene. This CDR3 region has 14 residues.

The rearrangement uses TRBV4-1 and TRBJ1-2; 10 positions agree with TRBD1. Germline loops: CDR1 MGHRA, CDR2 YSYEKL. V was pared by 5 bases and J by 2 bases, with 17 bases of the junction left unmatched. The CDR3 covers 19 residues. The CDR3 here is CASSFPGQGRTTLNYGYTF. The CDR3 DNA reads TGCGCCAGCAGCTTTCCGGGACAGGGGAGAACTACCCTAAACTATGGCTACACCTTC.

The chain couples TRBV3-1 (or the pseudogene TRBV3-2) to TRBJ1-1; D remains ambiguous. V was trimmed by 3 bases and J by 9 bases, leaving 17 bases between them. CDR3 length: 14 amino acids. Germline V gene lookup returns CDR1 LGHDT and CDR2 YNNKEL (reference sequence). This CDR3 reads CASSHDSPGAKAFF. The CDR3 nucleotides are TGTGCCAGCAGCCACGATTCCCCGGGAGCGAAAGCTTTCTTT.